The clone carrying this T cell receptor (beta chain) was detected a few times. Its target is not known. Since all of the isolated RNA was reverse transcribed, expressed TCRB transcripts were what got sequenced. Sequencing used immunoSEQ multiplex PCR; TCRdb keeps in-frame clones, though not all of them. The sample comprises about 340,000 clones, about 13% of which are singletons, and roughly 0.016% rests with the top ten. This record belongs to a study of beta chain features in type 1 diabetes. Study results and limitations: Patients with type 1 diabetes carried fewer insertions and had more deletions at their VDJ junctions. All four CD4+ subsets from Type 1 diabetes patients carried moderately but significantly shorter TCRB CDR3s.

Material for sequencing was naive CD4+ T cells from blood. This receptor was obtained from a woman aged 18-29 years with type 1 diabetes.

CDR3 nucleotide sequence: TGTGCCAGCAGTACCGGGGTCTACGAGCAGTACTTC. Its protein product is CASSTGVYEQYF. The gene calls are TRBV7-9 and TRBJ2-7; D possibly corresponds to TRBD2 (5 bases). The CDR3 has 12 amino acids. V lost 6 bases and J lost 3, with 9 bases in between. Germline lookup yields CDR1 SEHNR and CDR2 FQNEAQ (reference sequence).